This T cell receptor beta chain was retrieved from a study of cytomegalovirus exposure and HLA in healthy donors. Study-wide findings and caveats: Trimming of TCR beta V- and J-genes showed a link, identified in a later analysis, to a missense DCLRE1C variant.

Germline CDR1 SSHAT, CDR2 FNYEAQ (reference sequence). There are 15 residues in the CDR3. V shed 1 base and J 6 bases; nucleotides not matched to a gene: 8. This clone was recorded only once. No antigen is known for it. Primers for the PCR totalled 60 Vbeta and 13 Jbeta. Original analysis: In a later analysis, 80 million or so unique TCR beta chains included roughly 11 million shared by two or more donors. Data came from immunoSEQ multiplex PCR; TCRdb stores just in-frame clones and leaves some out. That table furnishes V, J and clone size, whereas the DNA furnished D and trimming. The data show some 120,000 clones, roughly 80% seen once.

The sequence was collected from a man between 18 and 35 years old in good health and CMV-seronegative. The chain has TRBV7-7 and TRBJ1-2, with 7 positions matching TRBD1. Sequencing was carried out using PBMCs. CDR3 in amino acids: CASSLENDRDDGYTF. Written as DNA, the CDR3 is TGTGCCAGCAGCTTAGAAAATGACAGGGATGATGGCTACACCTTC.